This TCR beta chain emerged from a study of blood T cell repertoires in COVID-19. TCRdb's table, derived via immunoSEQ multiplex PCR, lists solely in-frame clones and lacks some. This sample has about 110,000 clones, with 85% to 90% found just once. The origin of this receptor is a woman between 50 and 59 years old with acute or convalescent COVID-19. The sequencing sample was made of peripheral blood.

CDR3 in amino acids: CASSLATGLNYGYTF. In DNA form, the CDR3 reads TGCGCCAGCAGCTTGGCCACAGGCCTTAACTATGGCTACACCTTC. The rearrangement joins TRBV5-1 to TRBJ1-2, with D maybe TRBD1 (5 bases). CDR3 length: 15 amino acids. V lost 0 bases and J lost 1, with 10 bases in between. Germline V gives CDR1 SGHRS, CDR2 YFSETQ. Combining the CDR3 with reference TRBV5-1 and TRBJ1-2 gives the whole variable domain KAGVTQTPRYLIKTRGQQVTLSCSPISGHRSVSWYQQTPGQGLQFLFEYFSETQRNKGNFPGRFSGRQFSNSRSEMNVSTLELGDSALYLCASSLATGLNYGYTFGSGTRLTVV.